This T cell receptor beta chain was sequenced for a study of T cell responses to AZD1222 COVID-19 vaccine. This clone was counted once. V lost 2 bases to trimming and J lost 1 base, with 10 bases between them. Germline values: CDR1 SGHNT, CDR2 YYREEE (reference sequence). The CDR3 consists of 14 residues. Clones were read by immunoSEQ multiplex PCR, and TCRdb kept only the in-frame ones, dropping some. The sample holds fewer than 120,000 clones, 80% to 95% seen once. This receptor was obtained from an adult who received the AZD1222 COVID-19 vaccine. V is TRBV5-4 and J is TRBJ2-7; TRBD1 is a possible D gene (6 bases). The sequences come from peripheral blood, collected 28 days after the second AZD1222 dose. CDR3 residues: CASSLDRSSYEQYF. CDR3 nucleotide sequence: TGTGCCAGCAGCTTAGACAGGAGTTCCTACGAGCAGTACTTC. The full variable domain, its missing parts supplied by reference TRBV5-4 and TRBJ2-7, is ETGVTQSPTHLIKTRGQQVTLRCSSQSGHNTVSWYQQALGQGPQFIFQYYREEENGRGNFPPRFSGLQFPNYSSELNVNALELDDSALYLCASSLDRSSYEQYFGPGTRLTVT.